The TCR beta chain under discussion was sequenced for a study of T cells in Graves' hyperthyroidism and ophthalmopathy. The CDR3 is 13 residues long. CDR1 is SGHRS and CDR2 is YFSETQ in the germline V gene. The V gene lost 0 bases and the J gene lost 1 base, with 4 bases spanning the gap. Regarding the study as a whole: Most clonotypes expanded in the thyroid (above 0.001) were also present in blood.

In patients aged 18 to 65, hyperthyroidism was newly diagnosed, with duration under 2 months. This clonotype was detected many times. Antigen: not known. From RNA transcripts, TCR beta CDR3 regions were amplified. With the HTBI primer set, the TCR CDR3 went through a first round of RT-PCR. TCRdb reprocessed the multiplex PCR reads via MiXCR and lists one record per CDR3 protein. The table has some 350,000 distinct CDR3 sequences, around 16% seen once. This TCR was recovered from a woman between 18 and 29 years old with Graves' hyperthyroidism that later progressed to Graves' ophthalmopathy. The sequencing input was blood. The rearrangement links TRBV5-1 to TRBJ1-1; no clear D. The DNA for the CDR3 is TGCGCCAGCAGCTTGGCGGAGAACACTGAAGCTTTCTTT. Amino acid sequence: CASSLAENTEAFF.